These 24 T cell receptor beta chains were all obtained from the same sample, sequenced in a study of cytomegalovirus exposure and HLA in healthy donors. Both 60 Vbeta primers and 13 Jbeta primers went into the PCR. Assay used: immunoSEQ multiplex PCR; TCRdb lists only in-frame clones, some missing. The sample lists under 200,000 clones, roughly 73% occurring once. The sequencing input was PBMCs. All receptors derive from a male donor in good health and CMV-seronegative.

V gene TRBV5-4 combines with J gene TRBJ1-2; 10 bases align to TRBD1. V gave up 2 bases and J gave up 6 bases; unmatched junction bases: 4. Germline V gene data show CDR1 as SGHNT and CDR2 as YYREEE (reference sequence). This CDR3 contains 14 residues. CDR3 coding DNA: TGTGCCAGCAGCTTACCTGGACAGGGGGATGGCTACACCTTC. Translating it yields CASSLPGQGDGYTF.

The chain is built from TRBV5-1 and TRBJ1-3; D gene ambiguous. The CDR3 loop spans 15 amino acids. Trimming left V 0 bases short and J 2 bases short, with 9 bases between. Germline V gives CDR1 SGHRS, CDR2 YFSETQ. CDR3 region: CASSLGQAPGNTIYF. DNA of the CDR3: TGCGCCAGCAGCTTGGGCCAGGCCCCTGGAAACACCATATATTTT.

In nucleotides, the CDR3 is TGCAGCGTTGGGAGGGGAGCTTTCTTT. Protein sequence: CSVGRGAFF. The chain links TRBV29-1 to TRBJ1-1; D possibly corresponds to TRBD1 (5 bases). Germline lookup yields CDR1 SQVTM and CDR2 ANQGSEA. CDR3 size: 9 residues. V lost 4 bases and J lost 10, with 7 bases in between.

The chain carries TRBV9 and TRBJ2-1, with a possible D match to TRBD2 (6 bases). CDR3 size: 14 residues. CDR1 SGDLS and CDR2 YYNGEE come from the germline V gene. V was pared by 3 bases and J by 4 bases, with 11 bases between. CDR3 sequence reads: CASSAGRWYNEQFF. As DNA, the CDR3 is TGTGCCAGCAGCGCCGGGAGATGGTACAATGAGCAGTTCTTC.

The V and J genes are TRBV5-5 and TRBJ2-5, with 9 bases that match TRBD2. CDR1 is SGHKS, CDR2 YYEKEE, per germline (reference sequence). V shed 8 bases and J 5 bases; nucleotides not matched to a gene: 10. This CDR3 is built from 14 residues. The CDR3 bases are TGTGCCAGTTTGACTAGCGGAGCGGGGGAGACCCAGTACTTC. Protein sequence: CASLTSGAGETQYF.

The chain uses TRBV25-1 and TRBJ2-7; D possibly corresponds to TRBD2 (6 bases). The CDR3 is made up of 14 amino acids. Germline V gives CDR1 MGHDK, CDR2 SYGVNS. The V end lost 4 bases, the J end lost 5 bases, and 15 bases lay between the germline ends. CDR3 in DNA: TGTGCCAGCAGTGCGAGGACTAAAGGAAACGAGCAGTACTTC. As protein: CASSARTKGNEQYF.

This clone has a handful of counts. The chain combines TRBV9 with TRBJ2-7, with D perhaps matching TRBD2 (5 bases). Germline V gene data show CDR1 as SGDLS and CDR2 as YYNGEE. CDR3 length: 14 residues. V was clipped by 3 bases and J by 1 base, with 11 bases between them. For the CDR3, the DNA is TGTGCCAGCAGCGCCCACAGCGGATCCTACGAGCAGTACTTC. It is translated as CASSAHSGSYEQYF.

The chain recombines TRBV27 with TRBJ2-7; the D is unclear. Germline lookup yields CDR1 MNHEY and CDR2 SMNVEV (reference sequence). Trimming removed 4 bases from V and 2 bases from J, with 12 bases in between. This CDR3 is built from 14 residues. CDR3 in amino acids: CASSWKTGPYEQYF. The CDR3 nucleotides read TGTGCCAGCAGTTGGAAGACGGGTCCCTACGAGCAGTACTTC.

V is TRBV5-1 and J is TRBJ1-4; D perhaps matches TRBD1 (5 bases). There are 13 residues in the CDR3. V was cut by 2 bases and J by 5 bases, with 7 bases left in between. In germline, CDR1 is SGHRS, CDR2 YFSETQ. The CDR3 reads CASSFGGNEKLFF. CDR3 coding DNA: TGCGCCAGCAGCTTCGGGGGAAATGAAAAACTGTTTTTT.

The chain recombines TRBV19 with TRBJ1-1; D is uncertain. V was shortened by 5 bases and J by 1 base, with 8 bases between the two germline ends. The CDR3 extends over 13 amino acids. Germline V gene data show CDR1 as LNHDA and CDR2 as SQIVND (reference sequence). The CDR3 bases are TGTGCCAGTAGTTGGGCAGGGAACACTGAAGCTTTCTTT. It encodes CASSWAGNTEAFF.

This clone was counted a few times. The genes are TRBV27 and TRBJ2-7, with TRBD2 identical over 7 bases. CDR3 size: 13 residues. The J segment lost 6 bases and the V segment lost 1 base, leaving 3 bases of the junction unmatched. The V gene's germline CDR1 is MNHEY and CDR2 SMNVEV (reference sequence). The CDR3 nucleotides read TGTGCCAGCAGTTTATGGGGGGGTCGCGAGCAGTACTTC. Protein sequence: CASSLWGGREQYF.

The chain links TRBV2 to TRBJ2-3; TRBD2 is a possible D gene (6 bases). CDR3 size: 15 residues. Germline CDR1 SNHLY, CDR2 FYNNEI. Trimming cost V 6 bases and J 1 base, with 14 bases left between them. The CDR3 spells CASRNPREGTDTQYF. As DNA, the CDR3 is TGTGCCAGCAGAAACCCGAGGGAGGGCACAGATACGCAGTATTTT.

The chain combines TRBV4-2 with TRBJ2-1, with 9 bases that match TRBD2. Germline loops: CDR1 LGHNA, CDR2 YNFKEQ. CDR3 length: 15 amino acids. J lost 6 bases, V lost 1 base, and 4 bases had no gene match. CDR3 nucleotide sequence: TGTGCCAGCAGCCAAGGCGGGGGGGCCGGCAATGAGCAGTTCTTC. Translated: CASSQGGGAGNEQFF.

The V call is TRBV5-1, the J call TRBJ2-7, with TRBD2 identical over 7 bases. Looked up from germline, CDR1 is SGHRS and CDR2 is YFSETQ. The length of the CDR3 is 13 residues. V lost 3 bases and J lost 2; bases outside the gene matches: 2. CDR3 in amino acids: CASSYLAAYEQYF. The CDR3 nucleotides are TGCGCCAGCAGCTATCTAGCGGCCTACGAGCAGTACTTC.

This clone was recorded once. The rearrangement joins TRBV5-4 to TRBJ1-2; D is undetermined. Looked up from germline, CDR1 is SGHNT and CDR2 is YYREEE (reference sequence). CDR3 length: 14 residues. V lost 2 bases and J lost 5, with 13 bases in between. CDR3: CASSFQQDAYGYTF. The DNA for the CDR3 is TGTGCCAGCAGCTTCCAACAAGATGCTTATGGCTACACCTTC.

The rearrangement joins TRBV13 to TRBJ1-4; TRBD1 agrees at 7 bases. V was clipped by 7 bases and J by 10 bases; unmatched bases: 12. The CDR3 extends over 14 amino acids. From germline, CDR1 is PRHDT and CDR2 FYEKMQ (reference sequence). CDR3 amino acids: CASTSTGVVGKLFF. In DNA, the CDR3 is TGTGCCAGCACCTCAACAGGGGTTGTCGGAAAACTGTTTTTT.

The chain combines TRBV9 with TRBJ1-6, with TRBD1 matching 10 bases. Germline V gene lookup returns CDR1 SGDLS and CDR2 YYNGEE. This CDR3 has 15 amino acids. The V gene end was trimmed by 3 bases and the J gene end by 7 bases; junction bases not matched to a gene: 4. CDR3 sequence (DNA): TGTGCCAGCAGCGCGGGACAGGGGAAGAATTCACCCCTCCACTTT. Its translation: CASSAGQGKNSPLHF.

This clone turned up a few times. J is TRBJ2-3 and V is TRBV5-6; D is perhaps TRBD2 (5 bases). Germline values: CDR1 SGHDT, CDR2 YYEEEE. V was trimmed by 2 bases and J by 4 bases, leaving 17 bases between them. The CDR3 runs to 16 residues. The CDR3 DNA sequence: TGTGCCAGCAGCTTTTTAACTTCCGGAGGATCAGATACGCAGTATTTT. This gives the protein CASSFLTSGGSDTQYF.

The rearrangement uses TRBV27 and TRBJ1-1; D is possibly TRBD1 (5 bases). The CDR3 length is 14 residues. Deletions cut 3 bases from V and 1 base from J, with 9 bases between. The V gene's germline CDR1 is MNHEY and CDR2 SMNVEV (reference sequence). CDR3 region: CASSLEGTNTEAFF. CDR3 DNA sequence: TGTGCCAGCAGTTTGGAGGGGACGAACACTGAAGCTTTCTTT.

This clone was observed a few times. V is TRBV9 and J is TRBJ1-3; 7 bases match TRBD1. Germline V gene sequence: CDR1 SGDLS, CDR2 YYNGEE. The CDR3 spans 15 residues. The V segment lost 3 bases and the J segment 3 bases; nucleotides outside the gene matches: 6. The CDR3 nucleotides read TGTGCCAGCAGCGGACGACAGGGTAGTGGAAACACCATATATTTT. Its protein product is CASSGRQGSGNTIYF.

This clone was counted once. The chain combines TRBV9 with TRBJ2-5; 9 bases map to TRBD2. Germline trimming cut 7 bases from V and 5 bases from J; bases unmatched to any gene: 15. Germline CDR1 reads SGDLS; CDR2 reads YYNGEE. The CDR3 is made up of 16 amino acids. The CDR3 region is CASGSGSLGTRETQYF. The CDR3, as DNA: TGTGCCAGCGGTAGCGGGAGTCTGGGGACCAGGGAGACCCAGTACTTC.

The chain couples TRBV9 to TRBJ1-3; 7 bases match TRBD1. The J segment lost 0 bases and the V segment lost 4 bases, leaving 4 bases of the junction unmatched. CDR1 SGDLS and CDR2 YYNGEE come from the germline V gene. The CDR3 consists of 15 residues. The DNA of the CDR3 is TGTGCCAGCAGCCCACAGGGGAACTCTGGAAACACCATATATTTT. Encoded protein: CASSPQGNSGNTIYF.

The chain combines TRBV9 with TRBJ1-1; TRBD1 matches 8 bases. The germline CDR1 and CDR2 sequences are SGDLS and YYNGEE. This CDR3 region has 15 residues. J lost 5 bases, V lost 3 bases, and 9 bases had no gene match. This chain's CDR3 is CASSGNGQGWTEAFF. The CDR3 nucleotides are TGTGCCAGCAGCGGAAACGGACAGGGCTGGACTGAAGCTTTCTTT. Using reference TRBV9 and TRBJ1-1 for the parts outside the CDR3, the full variable domain is DSGVTQTPKHLITATGQRVTLRCSPRSGDLSVYWYQQSLDQGLQFLIQYYNGEERAKGNILERFSAQQFPDLHSELNLSSLELGDSALYFCASSGNGQGWTEAFFGQGTRLTVV.

The J gene is TRBJ2-1, the V gene TRBV28; D gene ambiguous. CDR3 size: 12 residues. CDR1 and CDR2 (germline): MDHEN, SYDVKM. V was pared by 5 bases and J by 6 bases, with 8 bases between. The CDR3 protein is CASSVFLNEQFF. The CDR3 DNA reads as TGTGCCAGCAGTGTATTCCTCAATGAGCAGTTCTTC.